The rows below give T cell receptor beta chains drawn from one sample of a study of neurological immune-mediated disorders. TCRdb used MiXCR to reprocess the 5' RACE reads, holding one entry per CDR3 protein. The repertoire includes fewer than 85,000 distinct CDR3 sequences, around 4.7% of them detected once, and approximately 5.4% sits in the top ten. Sequencing was done on a sample of PBMCs. The receptors were gathered from an older woman with multiple sclerosis. CDR3s include the opening cysteine and the closing phenylalanine or tryptophan. Each record gives: clone size, CDR3 length, J gene, V gene, D gene, CDR3 DNA, CDR3 protein. A D gene is named only where the DNA matches it firmly. Expanded clones are given a class, and other clones once, few, many or no size at all.

clone_size: many
cdr3_length: 15
j_call: TRBJ1-5
v_call: TRBV10-2
d_call: .
cdr3_nt: TGCGCCAGCAGTGAGTCGGGGGGGCCCAATCAGCCCCAGCATTTT
cdr3_aa: CASSESGGPNQPQHF

clone_size: .
cdr3_length: 13
j_call: TRBJ2-2
v_call: TRBV29-1
d_call: .
cdr3_nt: TGCAGCGTTGAAGGGCTAGTTGGCGGGGAGCTGTTTTTT
cdr3_aa: CSVEGLVGGELFF

clone_size: many
cdr3_length: 13
j_call: TRBJ2-2
v_call: TRBV13
d_call: .
cdr3_nt: TGTGCCAGCAGCACCCAGGGGTCCGGGGAGCTGTTTTTT
cdr3_aa: CASSTQGSGELFF

clone_size: many
cdr3_length: 15
j_call: TRBJ1-5
v_call: TRBV2
d_call: TRBD1
cdr3_nt: TGTGCCAGCAGAGCCGGACAGGGGGTGAATCAGCCCCAGCATTTT
cdr3_aa: CASRAGQGVNQPQHF

clone_size: .
cdr3_length: 13
j_call: TRBJ2-3
v_call: TRBV29-1
d_call: TRBD1
cdr3_nt: TGCAGCGCCCGGACAGGGGGTAGGGATACGCAGTATTTT
cdr3_aa: CSARTGGRDTQYF

clone_size: few
cdr3_length: 17
j_call: TRBJ2-2
v_call: TRBV4-1
d_call: .
cdr3_nt: TGCGCCAGCAGCCAAGATCTTAACAGGGCGAACACCGGGGAGCTGTTTTTT
cdr3_aa: CASSQDLNRANTGELFF

clone_size: many
cdr3_length: 14
j_call: TRBJ2-1
v_call: TRBV6-1
d_call: .
cdr3_nt: TGTGCCAGCAGTGAACAGCCTAGCAACAATGAGCAGTTCTTC
cdr3_aa: CASSEQPSNNEQFF

clone_size: many
cdr3_length: 14
j_call: TRBJ2-7
v_call: TRBV20-1
d_call: .
cdr3_nt: TGCAGTGCTAGAGCCCTTTCATTGGGGGTCGAGCAGTACTTC
cdr3_aa: CSARALSLGVEQYF

clone_size: many
cdr3_length: 14
j_call: TRBJ2-2
v_call: TRBV20-1
d_call: .
cdr3_nt: TGCAGTGCAGGACTGCTGGGGGGAACCGGGGAGCTGTTTTTT
cdr3_aa: CSAGLLGGTGELFF

clone_size: many
cdr3_length: 14
j_call: TRBJ1-3
v_call: TRBV6-5
d_call: TRBD1
cdr3_nt: TGTGCCAGCAGCGACAGGGAGACTGGAAACACCATATATTTT
cdr3_aa: CASSDRETGNTIYF

clone_size: many
cdr3_length: 15
j_call: TRBJ1-1
v_call: TRBV5-1
d_call: .
cdr3_nt: TGCGCCAGCAGCTGGCTGCTCGGGGGTAGGGCTGAAGCTTTCTTT
cdr3_aa: CASSWLLGGRAEAFF

clone_size: many
cdr3_length: 15
j_call: TRBJ2-2
v_call: TRBV7-8
d_call: .
cdr3_nt: TGTGCCAGCAGCTTAGTCCGAGTGAGAACCGGGGAGCTGTTTTTT
cdr3_aa: CASSLVRVRTGELFF

clone_size: many
cdr3_length: 15
j_call: TRBJ2-1
v_call: TRBV20-1
d_call: .
cdr3_nt: TGCAGTGCTAGGGGCGGGGGCCAATCCTACAATGAGCAGTTCTTC
cdr3_aa: CSARGGGQSYNEQFF

clone_size: many
cdr3_length: 15
j_call: TRBJ2-7
v_call: TRBV18
d_call: .
cdr3_nt: TGTGCCAGCTCAGCGATGGGACAAAAAGGCTACGAGCAGTACTTC
cdr3_aa: CASSAMGQKGYEQYF

clone_size: many
cdr3_length: 15
j_call: TRBJ2-5
v_call: TRBV29-1
d_call: .
cdr3_nt: TGCAGCGTTGTTTTAGGTGGACAGAGGTTTGAGACCCAGTACTTC
cdr3_aa: CSVVLGGQRFETQYF

clone_size: many
cdr3_length: 15
j_call: TRBJ2-7
v_call: TRBV5-1
d_call: .
cdr3_nt: TGCGCCAGCAGCTCCCTGGACAGCCGATCCTACGAGCAGTACTTC
cdr3_aa: CASSSLDSRSYEQYF

clone_size: many
cdr3_length: 18
j_call: TRBJ2-2
v_call: TRBV5-6
d_call: TRBD1
cdr3_nt: TGTGCCAGCAGCCTAATCCGGGACAGCTCCACAGGTACCGGGGAGCTGTTTTTT
cdr3_aa: CASSLIRDSSTGTGELFF

clone_size: .
cdr3_length: 15
j_call: TRBJ1-6
v_call: TRBV13
d_call: .
cdr3_nt: TGTGCCAGCAGCCTCCCCCAGGGAAACAATTCACCCCTCCACTTT
cdr3_aa: CASSLPQGNNSPLHF

clone_size: many
cdr3_length: 14
j_call: TRBJ2-3
v_call: TRBV6-4
d_call: .
cdr3_nt: TGTGCCAGCAGTGACTCGAAAGCAACTGATACGCAGTATTTT
cdr3_aa: CASSDSKATDTQYF

clone_size: many
cdr3_length: 11
j_call: TRBJ1-4
v_call: TRBV29-1
d_call: .
cdr3_nt: TGCAGCGCGGGACAAGGTGAAAAACTGTTTTTT
cdr3_aa: CSAGQGEKLFF

clone_size: many
cdr3_length: 16
j_call: TRBJ2-1
v_call: TRBV15
d_call: TRBD2
cdr3_nt: TGTGCCACCAGCAGAGATTCTAGCGGGGCTTACAATGAGCAGTTCTTC
cdr3_aa: CATSRDSSGAYNEQFF

clone_size: many
cdr3_length: 12
j_call: TRBJ2-7
v_call: TRBV28
d_call: .
cdr3_nt: TGTGCCAGCAGTTTTATGGGGTTCGAGCAGTACTTC
cdr3_aa: CASSFMGFEQYF

clone_size: many
cdr3_length: 16
j_call: TRBJ2-2
v_call: TRBV12-3/TRBV12-4
d_call: .
cdr3_nt: TGTGCCAGCAGAGAAACGGGCAGGGTCCCCACCGGGGAGCTGTTTTTT
cdr3_aa: CASRETGRVPTGELFF